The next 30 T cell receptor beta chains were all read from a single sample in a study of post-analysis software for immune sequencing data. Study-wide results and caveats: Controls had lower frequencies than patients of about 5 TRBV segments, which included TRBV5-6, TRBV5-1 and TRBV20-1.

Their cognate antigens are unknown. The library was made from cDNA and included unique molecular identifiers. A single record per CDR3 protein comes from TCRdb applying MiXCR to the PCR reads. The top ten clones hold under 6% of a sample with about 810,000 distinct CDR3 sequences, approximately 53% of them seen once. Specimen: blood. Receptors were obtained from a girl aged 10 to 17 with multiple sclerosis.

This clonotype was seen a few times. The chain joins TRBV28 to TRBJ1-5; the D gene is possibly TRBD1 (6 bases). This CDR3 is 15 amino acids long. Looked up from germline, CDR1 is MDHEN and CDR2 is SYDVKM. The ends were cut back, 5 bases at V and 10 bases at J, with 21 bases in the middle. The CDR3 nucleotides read TGTGCCAGCAGTAGGGACACGGCCGGGGGTAGACCCCAGCATTTT. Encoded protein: CASSRDTAGGRPQHF.

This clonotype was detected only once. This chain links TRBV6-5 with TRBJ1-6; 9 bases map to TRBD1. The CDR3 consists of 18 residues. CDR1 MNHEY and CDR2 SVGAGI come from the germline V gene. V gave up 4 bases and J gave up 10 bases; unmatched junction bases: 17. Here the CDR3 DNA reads TGTGCCAGCAGTTTGTTTATGGCGGACAGGGGTAAGGACTCACCCCTCCACTTT. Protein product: CASSLFMADRGKDSPLHF.

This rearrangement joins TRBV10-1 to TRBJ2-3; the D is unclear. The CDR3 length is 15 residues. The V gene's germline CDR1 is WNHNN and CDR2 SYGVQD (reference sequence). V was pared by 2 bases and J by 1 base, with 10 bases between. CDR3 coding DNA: TGCGCCAGCAGTGAGCACCAGAGCGGCACAGATACGCAGTATTTT. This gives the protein CASSEHQSGTDTQYF.

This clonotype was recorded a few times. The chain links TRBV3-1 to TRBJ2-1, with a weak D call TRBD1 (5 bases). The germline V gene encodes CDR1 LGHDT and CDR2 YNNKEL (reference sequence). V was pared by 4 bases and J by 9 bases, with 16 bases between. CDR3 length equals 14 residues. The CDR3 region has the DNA TGTGCCAGCAGCCGATTTCAGGGTAGGACTGAGCAGTTCTTC. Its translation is CASSRFQGRTEQFF.

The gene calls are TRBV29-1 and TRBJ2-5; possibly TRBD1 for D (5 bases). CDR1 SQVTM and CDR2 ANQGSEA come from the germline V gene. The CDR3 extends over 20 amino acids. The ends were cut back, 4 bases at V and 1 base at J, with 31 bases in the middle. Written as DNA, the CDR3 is TGCAGCGTTGCCGCACCACAAAAAACAACCTTCCAGGGTATCCAAGAGACCCAGTACTTC. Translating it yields CSVAAPQKTTFQGIQETQYF.

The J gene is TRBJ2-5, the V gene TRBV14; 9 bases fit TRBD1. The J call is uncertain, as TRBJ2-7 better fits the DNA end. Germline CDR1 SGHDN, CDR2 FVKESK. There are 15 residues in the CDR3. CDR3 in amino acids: CASSQPGQGMYEQYF. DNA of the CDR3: TGTGCCAGCAGCCAACCGGGACAGGGCATGTACGAGCAGTACTTC.

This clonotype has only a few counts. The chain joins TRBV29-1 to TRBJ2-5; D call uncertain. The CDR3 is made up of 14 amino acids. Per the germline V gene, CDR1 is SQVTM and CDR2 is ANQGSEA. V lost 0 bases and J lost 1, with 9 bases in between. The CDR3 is CSVEEAARQETQYF. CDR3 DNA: TGCAGCGTTGAAGAGGCTGCCCGCCAAGAGACCCAGTACTTC.

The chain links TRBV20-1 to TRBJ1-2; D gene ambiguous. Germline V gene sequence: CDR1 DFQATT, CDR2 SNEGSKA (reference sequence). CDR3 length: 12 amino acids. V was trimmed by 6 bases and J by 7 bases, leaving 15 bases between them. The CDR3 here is CSATWRPTGYTF. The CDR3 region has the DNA TGCAGTGCAACATGGCGTCCCACTGGCTACACCTTC.

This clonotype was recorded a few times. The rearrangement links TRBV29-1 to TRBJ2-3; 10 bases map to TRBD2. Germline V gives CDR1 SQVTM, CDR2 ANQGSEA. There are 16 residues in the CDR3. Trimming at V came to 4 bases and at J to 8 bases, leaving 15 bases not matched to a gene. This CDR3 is CSVGPKRPAGGGTQYF. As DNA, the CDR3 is TGCAGCGTTGGCCCTAAACGTCCAGCGGGAGGGGGTACGCAGTATTTT.

CDR3 region: CASSQALLKNIQYF. The CDR3, as DNA: TGTGCCAGCAGCCAAGCGTTACTCAAAAACATTCAGTACTTC. The rearrangement links TRBV4-2 to TRBJ2-4; D not certain. V was trimmed by 1 base and J by 3 bases, leaving 7 bases between them. The CDR3 is 14 amino acids. In germline, CDR1 is LGHNA, CDR2 YNFKEQ.

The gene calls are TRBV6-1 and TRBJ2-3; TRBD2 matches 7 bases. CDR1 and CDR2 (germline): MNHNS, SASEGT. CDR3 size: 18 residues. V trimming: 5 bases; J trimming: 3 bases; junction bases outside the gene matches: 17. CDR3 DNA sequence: TGTGCCAGCAGTAGGCGCCGGGCTAGCGGATTGACGACAGATACGCAGTATTTT. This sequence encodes CASSRRRASGLTTDTQYF.

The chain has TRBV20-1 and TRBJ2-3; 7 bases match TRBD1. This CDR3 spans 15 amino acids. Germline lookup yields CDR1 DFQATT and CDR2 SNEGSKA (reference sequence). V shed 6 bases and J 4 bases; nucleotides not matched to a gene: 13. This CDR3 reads CSAIGGRGGSDTQYF. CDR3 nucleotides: TGCAGTGCCATAGGGGGTCGAGGGGGCTCAGATACGCAGTATTTT.

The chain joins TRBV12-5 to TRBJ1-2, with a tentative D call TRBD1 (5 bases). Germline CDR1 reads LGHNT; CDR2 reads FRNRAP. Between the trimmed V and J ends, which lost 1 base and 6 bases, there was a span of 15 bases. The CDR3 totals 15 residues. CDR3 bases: TGTGCTAGTGGTTTGGACACCGGGACGGCAAATGGCTACACCTTC. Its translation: CASGLDTGTANGYTF.

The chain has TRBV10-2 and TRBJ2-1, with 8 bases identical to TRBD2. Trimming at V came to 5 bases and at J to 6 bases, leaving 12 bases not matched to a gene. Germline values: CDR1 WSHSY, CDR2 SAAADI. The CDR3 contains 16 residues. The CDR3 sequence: CASSSSGPPYPNEQFF. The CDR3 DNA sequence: TGCGCCAGCAGTTCTAGCGGGCCCCCCTACCCCAATGAGCAGTTCTTC.

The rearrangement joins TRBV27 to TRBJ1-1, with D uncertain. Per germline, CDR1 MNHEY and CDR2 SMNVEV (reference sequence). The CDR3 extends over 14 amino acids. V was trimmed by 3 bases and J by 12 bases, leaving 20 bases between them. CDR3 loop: CASSLSRESPAPFF. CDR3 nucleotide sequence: TGTGCCAGCAGTTTGTCAAGGGAGAGTCCGGCGCCTTTCTTT.

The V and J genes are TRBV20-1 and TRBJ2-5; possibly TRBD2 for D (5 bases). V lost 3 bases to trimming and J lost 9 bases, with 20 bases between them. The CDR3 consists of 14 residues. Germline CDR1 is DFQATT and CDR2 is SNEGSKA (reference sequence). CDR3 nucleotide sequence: TGCAGTGCTAGCCCACGGGGTAAAGAGCCGGCCCAGTACTTC. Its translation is CSASPRGKEPAQYF.

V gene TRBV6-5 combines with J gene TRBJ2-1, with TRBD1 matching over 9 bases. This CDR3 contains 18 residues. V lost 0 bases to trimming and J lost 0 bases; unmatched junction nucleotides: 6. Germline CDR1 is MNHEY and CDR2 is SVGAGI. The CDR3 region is CASSYSAGTGSSYNEQFF. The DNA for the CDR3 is TGTGCCAGCAGTTACTCCGCCGGGACAGGGAGCTCCTACAATGAGCAGTTCTTC.

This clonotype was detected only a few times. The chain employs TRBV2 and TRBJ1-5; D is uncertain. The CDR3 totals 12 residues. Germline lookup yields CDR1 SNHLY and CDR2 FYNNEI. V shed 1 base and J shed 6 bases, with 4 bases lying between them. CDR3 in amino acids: CASSEGGQPQHF. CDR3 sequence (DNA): TGTGCCAGCAGTGAAGGGGGTCAGCCCCAGCATTTT.

CDR3 protein: CSARDSGNTGELFF. The CDR3 DNA sequence: TGCAGTGCTAGGGATAGCGGGAACACCGGGGAGCTGTTTTTT. The chain carries TRBV20-1 and TRBJ2-2; D possibly corresponds to TRBD2 (6 bases). The V and J ends lost 3 bases and 1 base respectively, with 9 bases between them. This CDR3 contains 14 residues. CDR1 is DFQATT and CDR2 is SNEGSKA in the germline V gene (reference sequence).

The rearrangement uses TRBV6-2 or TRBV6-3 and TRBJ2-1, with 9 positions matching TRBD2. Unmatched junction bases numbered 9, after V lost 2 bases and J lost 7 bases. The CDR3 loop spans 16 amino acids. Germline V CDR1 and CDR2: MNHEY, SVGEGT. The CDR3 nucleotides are TGTGCCAGCAGTTACCCTCTAGCGGGAATGGAAAATGAGCAGTTCTTC. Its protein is CASSYPLAGMENEQFF.

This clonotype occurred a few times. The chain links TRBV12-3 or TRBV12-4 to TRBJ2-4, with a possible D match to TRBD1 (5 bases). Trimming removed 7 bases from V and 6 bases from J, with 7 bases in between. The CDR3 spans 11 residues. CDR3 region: CASTTGNIQYF. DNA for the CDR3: TGTGCCAGCACCACAGGAAACATTCAGTACTTC.

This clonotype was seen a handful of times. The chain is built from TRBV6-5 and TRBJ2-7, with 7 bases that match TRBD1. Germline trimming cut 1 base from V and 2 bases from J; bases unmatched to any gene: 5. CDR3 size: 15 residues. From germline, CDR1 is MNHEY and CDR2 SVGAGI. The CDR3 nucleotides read TGTGCCAGCAGTTACTTGGCAGGGGGAACCTACGAGCAGTACTTC. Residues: CASSYLAGGTYEQYF.

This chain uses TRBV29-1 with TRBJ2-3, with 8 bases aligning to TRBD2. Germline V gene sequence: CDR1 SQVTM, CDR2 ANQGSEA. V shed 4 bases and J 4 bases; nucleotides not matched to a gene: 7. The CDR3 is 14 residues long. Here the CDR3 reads CSVGGLAQADTQYF. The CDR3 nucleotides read TGCAGCGTTGGAGGACTAGCTCAAGCAGATACGCAGTATTTT.

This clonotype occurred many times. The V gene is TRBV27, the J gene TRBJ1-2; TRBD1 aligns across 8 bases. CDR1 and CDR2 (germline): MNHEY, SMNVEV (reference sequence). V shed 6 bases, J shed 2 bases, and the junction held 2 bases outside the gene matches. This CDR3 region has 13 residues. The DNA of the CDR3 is TGTGCCAGCAGCCGGGACAGGAACTATGGCTACACCTTC. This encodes CASSRDRNYGYTF.

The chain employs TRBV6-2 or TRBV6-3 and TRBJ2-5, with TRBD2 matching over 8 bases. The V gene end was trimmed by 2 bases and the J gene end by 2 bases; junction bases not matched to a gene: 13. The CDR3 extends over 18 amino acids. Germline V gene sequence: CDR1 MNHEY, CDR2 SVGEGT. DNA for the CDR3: TGTGCCAGCAGTTACGGCGTCCTTATGTCTAGCGGGCAAGAGACCCAGTACTTC. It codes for CASSYGVLMSSGQETQYF.

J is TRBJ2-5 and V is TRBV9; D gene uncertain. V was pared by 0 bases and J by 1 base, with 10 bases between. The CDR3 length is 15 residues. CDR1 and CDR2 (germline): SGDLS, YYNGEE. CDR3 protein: CASSVATGSQETQYF. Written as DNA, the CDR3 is TGTGCCAGCAGCGTAGCTACGGGTTCCCAAGAGACCCAGTACTTC.

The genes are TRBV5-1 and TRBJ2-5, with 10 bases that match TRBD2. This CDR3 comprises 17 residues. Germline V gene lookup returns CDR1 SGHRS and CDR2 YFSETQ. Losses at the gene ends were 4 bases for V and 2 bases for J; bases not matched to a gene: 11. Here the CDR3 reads CASSAFLAGAGQETQYF. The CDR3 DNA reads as TGCGCCAGCAGCGCCTTCCTAGCGGGGGCGGGACAAGAGACCCAGTACTTC.

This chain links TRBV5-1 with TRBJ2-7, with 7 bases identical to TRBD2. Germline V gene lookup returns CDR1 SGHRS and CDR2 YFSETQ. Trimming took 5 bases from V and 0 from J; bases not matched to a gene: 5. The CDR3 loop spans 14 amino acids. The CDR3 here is CASRWGGSSYEQYF. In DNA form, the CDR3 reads TGCGCCAGCAGGTGGGGGGGAAGCTCCTACGAGCAGTACTTC.

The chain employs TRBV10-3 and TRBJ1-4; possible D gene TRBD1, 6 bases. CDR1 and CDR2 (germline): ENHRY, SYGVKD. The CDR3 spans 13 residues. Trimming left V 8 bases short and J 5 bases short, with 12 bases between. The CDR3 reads CAIRAGENEKLFF. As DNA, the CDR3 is TGTGCCATCCGGGCAGGGGAAAATGAAAAACTGTTTTTT.

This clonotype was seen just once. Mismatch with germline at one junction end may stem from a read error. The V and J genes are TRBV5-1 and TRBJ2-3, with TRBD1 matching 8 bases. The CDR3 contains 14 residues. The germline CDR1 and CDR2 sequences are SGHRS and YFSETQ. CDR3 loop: CAGSSDRGKDTQYF. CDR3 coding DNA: TGCGCCGGCAGCTCCGACAGGGGAAAAGATACGCAGTATTTT.